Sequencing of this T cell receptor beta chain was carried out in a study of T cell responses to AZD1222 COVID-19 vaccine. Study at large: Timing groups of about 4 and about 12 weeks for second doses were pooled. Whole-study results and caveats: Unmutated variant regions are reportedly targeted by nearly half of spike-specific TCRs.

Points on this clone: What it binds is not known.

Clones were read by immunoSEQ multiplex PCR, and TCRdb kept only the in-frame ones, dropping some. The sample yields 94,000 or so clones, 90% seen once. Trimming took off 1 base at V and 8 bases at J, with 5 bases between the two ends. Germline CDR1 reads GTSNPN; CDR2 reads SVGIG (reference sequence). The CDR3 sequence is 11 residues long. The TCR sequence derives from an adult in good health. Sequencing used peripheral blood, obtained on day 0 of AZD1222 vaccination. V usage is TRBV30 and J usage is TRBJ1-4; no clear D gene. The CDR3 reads CAWSGGEKLFF. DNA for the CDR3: TGTGCCTGGAGTGGAGGGGAAAAACTGTTTTTT.